Each of the 16 T cell receptor beta chains below was sequenced from the same sample in a study of spatial heterogeneity in lung cancer. Each CDR3 protein is one row after TCRdb ran MiXCR on the 5' RACE reads. The sample records 30,000 to 50,000 distinct CDR3 sequences, roughly 6% being singletons. As to time point: sample taken at primary tumor resection. Whole RNA obtained from tumor, nontumor lung or frozen PBMC underwent sequencing without sorting. The sample was PBMCs, taken at surgery. The receptors come from a male donor with early-stage non-small cell lung cancer.

This clonotype was found a few times. The gene calls are TRBV28 and TRBJ2-3; no reliable D call. CDR1 is MDHEN and CDR2 is SYDVKM in the germline V gene. Deletions cut 7 bases from V and 0 bases from J, with 8 bases between. This CDR3 spans 13 amino acids. This CDR3 reads CASNSASTDTQYF. CDR3 in DNA: TGTGCCAGCAATTCAGCCAGCACAGATACGCAGTATTTT.

This clonotype came up many times. The chain has TRBV2 and TRBJ1-6; unclear D gene. Trimming removed 7 bases from V and 0 bases from J, with 10 bases in between. Per germline, CDR1 SNHLY and CDR2 FYNNEI. The CDR3 has 15 residues. The chain's CDR3 is CASIVEISYNSPLHF. The DNA for the CDR3 is TGTGCCAGCATTGTGGAAATCTCCTATAATTCACCCCTCCACTTT.

This clonotype occurred many times. The gene calls are TRBV20-1 and TRBJ2-7; 7 bases line up with TRBD2. The CDR3 runs 13 residues. The trim removed 5 bases at V and 2 bases at J, leaving 6 bases unmatched. Germline V gene lookup returns CDR1 DFQATT and CDR2 SNEGSKA (reference sequence). The DNA of the CDR3 is TGCAGTGCTTCTAGCGGCGGGGCCTACGAGCAGTACTTC. Amino acid sequence: CSASSGGAYEQYF.

This clonotype showed up many times. The chain is built from TRBV12-3 or TRBV12-4 and TRBJ2-3; D is possibly TRBD2 (6 bases). Trimming stripped 2 bases from V and 4 bases from J, with 22 bases between. This CDR3 region has 18 residues. CDR3 residues: CASSLWGTVREVADTQYF. The DNA of the CDR3 is TGTGCCAGCAGTTTATGGGGAACGGTGAGGGAGGTCGCAGATACGCAGTATTTT.

This clonotype has only a few counts. J is TRBJ1-2 and V is TRBV20-1; the match to TRBD1 covers 9 bases. Germline CDR1 reads DFQATT; CDR2 reads SNEGSKA (reference sequence). J gave up 4 bases and V 5 bases, and 8 bases lay outside the gene matches. CDR3 length equals 14 residues. In nucleotides, the CDR3 is TGCAGTGCTCCTACAGGGGGCAGTGGCTATGGCTACACCTTC. This translates into CSAPTGGSGYGYTF.

The sample holds many counts of this clonotype. The rearrangement uses TRBV5-1 and TRBJ1-3; weak D call: TRBD1 (6 bases). The V and J ends lost 1 base and 0 bases respectively, with 17 bases between them. The CDR3 runs to 18 residues. Germline V lookup: CDR1 SGHRS, CDR2 YFSETQ. The CDR3 DNA sequence: TGCGCCAGCAGCTTGAACCCGGGGCAGGGGAACTCTGGAAACACCATATATTTT. It is translated as CASSLNPGQGNSGNTIYF.

This clonotype was seen a handful of times. V gene TRBV12-3 or TRBV12-4 combines with J gene TRBJ1-4; the D is unclear. CDR3 length equals 12 residues. Trimming took 1 base from V and 8 from J, leaving 5 bases between them. CDR3 nucleotide sequence: TGTGCCAGCAGTTTAGTAAGGGAAAAACTGTTTTTT. It specifies CASSLVREKLFF.

The table lists this clonotype with many counts. The V call is TRBV25-1, the J call TRBJ2-7, with D maybe TRBD1 (5 bases). From germline, CDR1 is MGHDK and CDR2 SYGVNS. The CDR3 is 12 residues long. V lost 6 bases to trimming and J lost 2 bases, with 8 bases between them. The chain's CDR3 is CASRQGTYEQYF. The DNA for the CDR3 is TGTGCCAGCAGGCAGGGAACCTACGAGCAGTACTTC.

In its sample, this clonotype was seen many times. This chain links TRBV20-1 with TRBJ1-5; perhaps TRBD1 as D (5 bases). This CDR3 spans 14 amino acids. Germline CDR1 and CDR2: DFQATT and SNEGSKA (reference sequence). Trimming pared 1 base from V and 4 bases from J, leaving 11 bases between. The CDR3 sequence: CSARVDSSNQPQHF. The CDR3 nucleotides read TGCAGTGCTAGAGTCGACAGCTCAAATCAGCCCCAGCATTTT.

This clonotype was recorded at least ten times. The J gene is TRBJ2-7, the V gene TRBV13; 8 nucleotides align to TRBD2. This CDR3 contains 14 residues. Germline V gene data show CDR1 as PRHDT and CDR2 as FYEKMQ (reference sequence). Trimming at V came to 7 bases and at J to 0 bases, leaving 5 bases not matched to a gene. The CDR3 bases are TGTGCCAGCACCTGGCGGGGGGCCTCCTACGAGCAGTACTTC. Translating gives CASTWRGASYEQYF.

This clonotype was seen repeatedly, ten times or more. This chain uses TRBV20-1 with TRBJ2-3; 11 nucleotides align to TRBD2. Germline values: CDR1 DFQATT, CDR2 SNEGSKA (reference sequence). The CDR3 consists of 16 residues. The trim removed 0 bases at V and 1 base at J, leaving 3 bases unmatched. The CDR3: CSARDLAGGGTDTQYF. The CDR3 bases are TGCAGTGCTAGAGATCTAGCGGGGGGTGGCACAGATACGCAGTATTTT.

The V and J genes are TRBV5-1 and TRBJ2-1; TRBD2 matches at 10 bases. Germline assignment: CDR1 SGHRS and CDR2 YFSETQ. The CDR3 is 18 residues long. V trimming: 3 bases; J trimming: 4 bases; junction bases outside the gene matches: 13. The CDR3 loop reads CASSSVSGLAGEYNEQFF. The CDR3, as DNA: TGCGCCAGCAGCTCCGTTAGTGGGCTAGCGGGGGAATACAATGAGCAGTTCTTC.

A few counts support this clonotype. This sequence joins TRBV4-1 and TRBJ1-5; perhaps TRBD1 as D (6 bases). In germline, CDR1 is MGHRA, CDR2 YSYEKL. The CDR3 has 16 residues. Trimming removed 6 bases at V and 5 bases at J, with 20 bases between. CDR3: CASSRPGLRGHQPQHF. As DNA, the CDR3 is TGCGCCAGCAGTCGTCCGGGGCTCAGGGGCCATCAGCCCCAGCATTTT.

J is TRBJ1-2 and V is TRBV5-1; 10 bases are a match to TRBD1. Germline loops: CDR1 SGHRS, CDR2 YFSETQ. The V and J ends lost 3 bases and 4 bases, in that order; junction bases with no gene match: 3. This CDR3 spans 14 amino acids. CDR3 residues: CASSSWTGGYGYTF. The CDR3 DNA is TGCGCCAGCAGCTCGTGGACAGGGGGCTATGGCTACACCTTC.

This clonotype has a count of ten or more. J is TRBJ1-1 and V is TRBV2, with no clear D. The V and J ends lost 5 bases and 4 bases respectively, with 11 bases between them. The CDR3 runs to 13 residues. Germline V gene lookup returns CDR1 SNHLY and CDR2 FYNNEI. CDR3 bases: TGTGCCAGCAGTCCGTTTGGTGTCACTGAAGCTTTCTTT. It specifies CASSPFGVTEAFF.

This clonotype came up many times. This chain links TRBV11-2 with TRBJ2-1, with unresolved D. CDR1 SGHAT and CDR2 FQNNGV come from the germline V gene. The CDR3 covers 15 residues. Trimming removed 0 bases at V and 6 bases at J, with 12 bases between. In DNA form, the CDR3 reads TGTGCCAGCAGCTTAGAAGGATTACGCTTCAATGAGCAGTTCTTC. It yields the protein CASSLEGLRFNEQFF. Supplemented by reference TRBV11-2 and TRBJ2-1, the full variable domain reads EAGVAQSPRYKIIEKRQSVAFWCNPISGHATLYWYQQILGQGPKLLIQFQNNGVVDDSQLPKDRFSAERLKGVDSTLKIQPAKLEDSAVYLCASSLEGLRFNEQFFGPGTRLTVL.